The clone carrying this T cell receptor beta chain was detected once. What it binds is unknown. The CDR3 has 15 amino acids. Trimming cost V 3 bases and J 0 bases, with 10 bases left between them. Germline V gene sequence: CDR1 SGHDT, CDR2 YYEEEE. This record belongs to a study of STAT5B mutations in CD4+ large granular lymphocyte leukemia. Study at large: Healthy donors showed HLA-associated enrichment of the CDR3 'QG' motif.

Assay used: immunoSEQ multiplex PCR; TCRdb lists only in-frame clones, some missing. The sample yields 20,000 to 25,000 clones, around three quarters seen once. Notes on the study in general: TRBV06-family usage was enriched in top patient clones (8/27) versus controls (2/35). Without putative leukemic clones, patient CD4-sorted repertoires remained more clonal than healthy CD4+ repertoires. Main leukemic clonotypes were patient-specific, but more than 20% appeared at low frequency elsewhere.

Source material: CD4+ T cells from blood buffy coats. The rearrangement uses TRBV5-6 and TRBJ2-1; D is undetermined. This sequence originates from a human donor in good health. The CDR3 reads CASSSIKSSYNEQFF. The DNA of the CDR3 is TGTGCCAGCAGCTCTATTAAGAGCTCCTACAATGAGCAGTTCTTC. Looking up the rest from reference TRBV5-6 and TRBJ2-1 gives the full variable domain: DAGVTQSPTHLIKTRGQQVTLRCSPKSGHDTVSWYQQALGQGPQFIFQYYEEEERQRGNFPDRFSGHQFPNYSSELNVNALLLGDSALYLCASSSIKSSYNEQFFGPGTRLTVL.